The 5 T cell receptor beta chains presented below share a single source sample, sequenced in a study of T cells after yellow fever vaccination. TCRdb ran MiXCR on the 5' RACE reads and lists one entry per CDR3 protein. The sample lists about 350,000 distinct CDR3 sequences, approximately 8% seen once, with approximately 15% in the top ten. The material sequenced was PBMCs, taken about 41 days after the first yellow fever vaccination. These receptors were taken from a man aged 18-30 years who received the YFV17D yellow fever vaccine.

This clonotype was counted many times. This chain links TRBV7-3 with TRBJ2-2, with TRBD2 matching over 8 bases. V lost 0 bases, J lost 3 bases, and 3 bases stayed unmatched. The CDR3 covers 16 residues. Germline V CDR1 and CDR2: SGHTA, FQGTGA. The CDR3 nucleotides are TGTGCCAGCAGCTTAACTAGCGGGGAGTACACCGGGGAGCTGTTTTTT. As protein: CASSLTSGEYTGELFF.

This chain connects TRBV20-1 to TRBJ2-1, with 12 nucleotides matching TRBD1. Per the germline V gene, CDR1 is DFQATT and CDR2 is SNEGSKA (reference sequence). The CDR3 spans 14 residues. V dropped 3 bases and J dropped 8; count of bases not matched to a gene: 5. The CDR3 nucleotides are TGCAGTGCTAGTCCGGGACAGGGGGCCTATGAGCAGTTCTTC. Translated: CSASPGQGAYEQFF.

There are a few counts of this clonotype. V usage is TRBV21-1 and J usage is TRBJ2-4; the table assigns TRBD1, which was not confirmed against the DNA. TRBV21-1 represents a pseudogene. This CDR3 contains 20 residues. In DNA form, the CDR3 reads TGTGCCAGCAGCTTCCAGCGGGGGCCAGGGGAGGGTTTAGCCAAAAACATTCAGTACTTC. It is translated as CASSFQRGPGEGLAKNIQYF.

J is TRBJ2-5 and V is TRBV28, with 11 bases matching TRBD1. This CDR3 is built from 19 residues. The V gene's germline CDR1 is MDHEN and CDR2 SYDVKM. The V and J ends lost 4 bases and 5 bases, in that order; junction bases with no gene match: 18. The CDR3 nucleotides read TGTGCCAGCAGTTACTTGAGGGGACAGGGGGAGAAAGGTTTCGAGACCCAGTACTTC. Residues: CASSYLRGQGEKGFETQYF.

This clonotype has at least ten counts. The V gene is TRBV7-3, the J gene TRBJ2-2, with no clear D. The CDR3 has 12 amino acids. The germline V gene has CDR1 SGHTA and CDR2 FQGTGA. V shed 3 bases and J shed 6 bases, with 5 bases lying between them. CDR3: CASSLRPGELFF. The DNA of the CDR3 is TGTGCCAGCAGCTTGAGGCCCGGGGAGCTGTTTTTT.